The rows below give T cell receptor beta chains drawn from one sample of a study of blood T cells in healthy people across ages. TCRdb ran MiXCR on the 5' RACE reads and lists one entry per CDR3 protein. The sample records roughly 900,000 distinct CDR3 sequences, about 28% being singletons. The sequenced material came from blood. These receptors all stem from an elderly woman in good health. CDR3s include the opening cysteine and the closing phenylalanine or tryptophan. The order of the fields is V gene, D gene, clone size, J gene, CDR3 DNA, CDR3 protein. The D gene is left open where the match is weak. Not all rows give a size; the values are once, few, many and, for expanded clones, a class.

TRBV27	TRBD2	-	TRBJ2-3	TGTGCCAGCAGTTATAGCGGGGGGATATTCACAGATACGCAGTATTTT	CASSYSGGIFTDTQYF
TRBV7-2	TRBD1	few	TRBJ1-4	TGTGCCAGCAGTCCCCAGACAGGGTCTAATGAAAAACTGTTTTTT	CASSPQTGSNEKLFF
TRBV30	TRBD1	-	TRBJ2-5	TGTGCCTTTAACCCCGGACAGGGGGTCTACCAAGAGACCCAGTACTTC	CAFNPGQGVYQETQYF
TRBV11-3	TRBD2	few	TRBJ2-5	TGTGCCAGCAGCCGCGGACTAGCGGGGGCACCTCTCCAAGAGACCCAGTACTTC	CASSRGLAGAPLQETQYF
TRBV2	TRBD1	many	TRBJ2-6	TGTGCCAGCAGCAAGGGACAGAGCTCTGGGGCCAACGTCCTGACTTTC	CASSKGQSSGANVLTF
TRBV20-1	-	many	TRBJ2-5	TGCAGTGCTTTTGCCCGGGAGACCCAGTACTTC	CSAFARETQYF
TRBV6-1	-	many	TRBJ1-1	TGTGCCAGCAGTGAAGAGTTGGCAGAAGAAGCTTTCTTT	CASSEELAEEAFF
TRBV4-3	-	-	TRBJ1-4	TGCGCCAGCCGACCTGGCGATTCATCTTGGGAAAAACTGTTTTTT	CASRPGDSSWEKLFF
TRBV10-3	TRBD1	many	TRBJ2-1	TGTGCCATCAGTGAGTCGGACAGGGATTACGCCCGCTCCTACAATGAGCAGTTCTTC	CAISESDRDYARSYNEQFF
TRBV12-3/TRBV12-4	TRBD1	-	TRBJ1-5	TGTGCCAGCGACCGGGACAGGGGGCGCGGTCAGCCCCAGCATTTT	CASDRDRGRGQPQHF
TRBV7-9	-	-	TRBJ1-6	TGTGCCAGCAGCCCTCTGGCAGCCAATTCACCCCTCCACTTT	CASSPLAANSPLHF
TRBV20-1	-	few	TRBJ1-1	TGCAGTGCTAGTCAACCGAGAACGGGGACTGAAGCTTTCTTT	CSASQPRTGTEAFF
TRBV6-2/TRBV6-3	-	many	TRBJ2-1	TGTGCCAGCAGGCCCCCGGGACTCCCTGGGGAGCAGTTCTTC	CASRPPGLPGEQFF
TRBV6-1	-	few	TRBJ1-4	TGTGCCAGCAGGGACAGATATAATGAAAAACTGTTTTTT	CASRDRYNEKLFF
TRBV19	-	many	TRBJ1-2	TGTGCCAGTAGTATAACGCTGACCCCCTATGGCTACACCTTC	CASSITLTPYGYTF
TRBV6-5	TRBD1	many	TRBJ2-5	TGTGCCAGCACCCCCATGACAGGGGGCGCTGAGACCCAGTACTTC	CASTPMTGGAETQYF
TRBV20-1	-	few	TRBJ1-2	TGCAGTGCTAGACCTCCCGGGGCCTCTTCCTATGGCTACACCTTC	CSARPPGASSYGYTF
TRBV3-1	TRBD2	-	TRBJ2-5	TGTGCCTGCAGCCAGCAACTAGCGAATGAGCAGTACTTC	CACSQQLANEQYF
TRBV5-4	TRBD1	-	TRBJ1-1	TGTGCCAGCAGCTCGGACAGGGCGGTGAACACTGAAGCTTTCTTT	CASSSDRAVNTEAFF
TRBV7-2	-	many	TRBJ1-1	TGTGCCAGCAGCTCAACGCAGGGTTTTGTAGGTGAAGCTTTCTTT	CASSSTQGFVGEAFF
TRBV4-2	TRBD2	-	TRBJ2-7	TGTGCCAGCAGCCAAAGACTAGCGGTTGACTACGAGCAGTACTTC	CASSQRLAVDYEQYF
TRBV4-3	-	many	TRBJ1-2	TGCGCCAGCAGCCAAGCGGCGACAGGCTACCTATCAAGTGGCTACACCTTC	CASSQAATGYLSSGYTF
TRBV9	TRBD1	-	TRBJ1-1	TGTGCCAGCAGCGGACTAGGGGGCTCTGAAGCTTTCTTT	CASSGLGGSEAFF
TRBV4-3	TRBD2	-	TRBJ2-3	TGCGCCGGCAGCCAAGAACGGGGGGGCGGCACAGATACGCAGTATTTT	CAGSQERGGGTDTQYF
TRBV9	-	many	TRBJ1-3	TGTGCCAGCAGCGTAGACGTTGGGGGAACAGGAAACACCATATATTTT	CASSVDVGGTGNTIYF
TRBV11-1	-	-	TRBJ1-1	TGTGCCAGCAGCTTCGATCCGGGGAACACTGAAGCTTTCTTT	CASSFDPGNTEAFF
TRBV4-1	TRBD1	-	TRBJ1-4	TGCGCCAGCAGCCAACAGGACAGGGAAACTAATGAAAAACTGTATTTT	CASSQQDRETNEKLYF
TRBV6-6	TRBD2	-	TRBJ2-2	TGTGCCAGCAGTAGCGGGGGGGGACCCGGGGAGCTGTTTTTT	CASSSGGGPGELFF
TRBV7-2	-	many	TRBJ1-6	TGTGCCAGCAGCCTACAGGGCCGTTCACCCCTCCACTTT	CASSLQGRSPLHF
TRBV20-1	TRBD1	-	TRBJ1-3	TGCAGTGCTGCACGGGGACAGAAGGGAGGAAACACCATATATTTT	CSAARGQKGGNTIYF
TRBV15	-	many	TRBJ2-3	TGTGCCACCAGCGGAACGGGACTCCCTAGGACGGCAGATACGCAGTATTTT	CATSGTGLPRTADTQYF
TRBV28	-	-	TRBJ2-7	TGTGCCAGCAGAGGAGGGGGCCTTTACAATGAGCAGTACTTC	CASRGGGLYNEQYF
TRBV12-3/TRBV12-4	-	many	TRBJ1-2	TGTGCCAGCAGGGGAATGGACTATGGCTACACCTTC	CASRGMDYGYTF
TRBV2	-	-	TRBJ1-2	TGTGCCAGTAAACTTACAGATTTGAATGGCTACACCTTC	CASKLTDLNGYTF
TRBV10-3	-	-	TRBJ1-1	TGTGCCATCCGACCCTCGAACACTGAAGCTTTCTTT	CAIRPSNTEAFF
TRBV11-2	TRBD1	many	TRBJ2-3	TGTGCCAGCAGCGTTGACAGGGACACGCAGTATTTT	CASSVDRDTQYF
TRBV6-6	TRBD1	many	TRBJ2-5	TGTGCCAGCAGTTACGCCGGACAGGGCGGAGATAGGTCGTACTTC	CASSYAGQGGDRSYF
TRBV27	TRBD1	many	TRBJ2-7	TGTGCCAGCAGTTTTGGACAGGGGTTAACCTACGAGCAGTACTTC	CASSFGQGLTYEQYF
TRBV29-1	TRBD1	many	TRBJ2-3	TGCAGCGTTGAACAGACAGGGACGGATACGCAGTATTTT	CSVEQTGTDTQYF
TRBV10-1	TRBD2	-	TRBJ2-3	TGCGCCAGCAGTGAGTCGATAGCGGGTGTTCTGTTCACAGATACGCAGTATTTT	CASSESIAGVLFTDTQYF
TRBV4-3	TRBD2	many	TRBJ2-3	TGCGCCAGCAGCCCAGCGGGGACTAGCGGGGGGAAGGATACGCAGTATTTT	CASSPAGTSGGKDTQYF